The 15 T cell receptor beta chains below all came from one sample that was sequenced in a study of cytomegalovirus exposure and HLA in healthy donors. The PCR was carried out with 60 Vbeta primers and 13 Jbeta primers. This table comes from immunoSEQ multiplex PCR, and its TCRdb copy is limited to in-frame clones, with some not included. The repertoire holds approximately 75,000 clones, roughly 88% seen once, with approximately 17% in the top ten. Sequences were obtained from PBMCs. The receptors originated from an older man in good health and CMV-seropositive.

The chain links TRBV7-9 to TRBJ1-1; TRBD1 is a possible D gene (6 bases). Trimming cost V 6 bases and J 5 bases, with 16 bases left between them. CDR1 is SEHNR and CDR2 is FQNEAQ in the germline V gene (reference sequence). CDR3 size: 14 residues. Here the CDR3 DNA reads TGTGCCAGCAGTCTCCTAGGGGGGGAGACTGAAGCTTTCTTT. Protein sequence: CASSLLGGETEAFF.

The chain uses TRBV4-3 and TRBJ1-1; D might be TRBD1 (5 bases). Looked up from germline, CDR1 is LGHNA and CDR2 is YSLEER. The CDR3 has 14 residues. Deletions cut 3 bases from V and 7 bases from J, with 15 bases between. The CDR3 coding sequence is TGCGCCAGCAGCCAGGCGGGAGGGGTTGGTGAAGCTTTCTTT. Encoded protein: CASSQAGGVGEAFF.

The chain has TRBV7-2 and TRBJ2-5; 9 bases are shared with TRBD1. The CDR3 has 14 amino acids. V gave up 5 bases and J gave up 4 bases; unmatched junction bases: 5. The germline V gene has CDR1 SGHTA and CDR2 FQGNSA. The CDR3 DNA is TGTGCCAGCAGCGGGGGACAGGGTGTAGAGACCCAGTACTTC. Encoded protein: CASSGGQGVETQYF.

The J gene is TRBJ1-1, the V gene TRBV19; 8 positions match TRBD1. The trim removed 7 bases at V and 5 bases at J, leaving 9 bases unmatched. There are 14 residues in the CDR3. CDR1 is LNHDA and CDR2 is SQIVND in the germline V gene (reference sequence). CDR3 DNA sequence: TGTGCCAGTACCGAAGACAGGGGAAGGACTGAAGCTTTCTTT. Encoded protein: CASTEDRGRTEAFF. Full variable domain (outside the CDR3, taken from reference TRBV19 and TRBJ1-1): DGGITQSPKYLFRKEGQNVTLSCEQNLNHDAMYWYRQDPGQGLRLIYYSQIVNDFQKGDIAEGYSVSREKKESFPLTVTSAQKNPTAFYLCASTEDRGRTEAFFGQGTRLTVV.

V and J are TRBV7-9 and TRBJ1-1; D is unresolved. CDR3 length equals 17 residues. Germline V gene sequence: CDR1 SEHNR, CDR2 FQNEAQ (reference sequence). The V and J ends lost 5 bases and 1 base respectively, with 20 bases between them. The CDR3 spells CASSPNAHPMSNTEAFF. CDR3 sequence (DNA): TGTGCCAGCAGCCCCAATGCCCACCCTATGTCGAACACTGAAGCTTTCTTT.

The chain uses TRBV2 and TRBJ2-5, with D perhaps TRBD2 (5 bases). V lost 3 bases to trimming and J lost 5 bases, with 10 bases between them. Looked up from germline, CDR1 is SNHLY and CDR2 is FYNNEI. The CDR3 length is 13 residues. CDR3 loop: CASSERARETQYF. CDR3 DNA sequence: TGTGCCAGCAGTGAGAGGGCGCGGGAGACCCAGTACTTC.

V and J are TRBV10-1 and TRBJ2-3; 11 nucleotides align to TRBD2. CDR1 WNHNN and CDR2 SYGVQD come from the germline V gene (reference sequence). This CDR3 is built from 14 residues. Unmatched junction bases numbered 1, after V lost 5 bases and J lost 3 bases. The CDR3 sequence: CASSRLAGTDTQYF. The CDR3 nucleotides read TGCGCCAGCAGTAGACTAGCGGGAACAGATACGCAGTATTTT.

The rearrangement links TRBV6-5 to TRBJ2-2; D might be TRBD2 (6 bases). Trimming pared 6 bases from V and 7 bases from J, leaving 12 bases between. The germline V gene has CDR1 MNHEY and CDR2 SVGAGI. The length of the CDR3 is 13 residues. CDR3 sequence reads: CASRWDLFGELFF. In DNA form, the CDR3 reads TGTGCCAGCAGATGGGACTTGTTCGGGGAGCTGTTTTTT.

The chain has TRBV11-2 and TRBJ2-7; a possible D gene is TRBD1 (6 bases). Deletions cut 1 base from V and 5 bases from J, with 12 bases between. Looked up from germline, CDR1 is SGHAT and CDR2 is FQNNGV. The CDR3 has 14 residues. The CDR3 sequence: CASSLVAGENEQYF. CDR3 sequence (DNA): TGTGCCAGCAGCTTAGTGGCAGGGGAAAACGAGCAGTACTTC.

The chain couples TRBV11-2 to TRBJ2-7; 7 bases are shared with TRBD1. Per germline, CDR1 SGHAT and CDR2 FQNNGV. This CDR3 region has 12 residues. The V and J ends lost 5 bases and 4 bases, in that order; junction bases with no gene match: 2. The CDR3 sequence is CASSEQGYEQYF. For the CDR3, the DNA is TGTGCCAGCAGCGAACAGGGGTACGAGCAGTACTTC. The complete variable domain, with remaining parts taken from reference TRBV11-2 and TRBJ2-7, reads EAGVAQSPRYKIIEKRQSVAFWCNPISGHATLYWYQQILGQGPKLLIQFQNNGVVDDSQLPKDRFSAERLKGVDSTLKIQPAKLEDSAVYLCASSEQGYEQYFGPGTRLTVT.

The V and J genes are TRBV19 and TRBJ2-5; D possibly corresponds to TRBD1 (5 bases). The germline V and J ends were trimmed by 6 bases and 0 bases, with 11 bases remaining between them. Germline V CDR1 and CDR2: LNHDA, SQIVND (reference sequence). The CDR3 spans 14 residues. The CDR3 region is CASSDSAYQETQYF. The CDR3 DNA sequence: TGTGCCAGTAGCGACAGTGCGTACCAAGAGACCCAGTACTTC.

This clone was recorded a few times. The V gene is TRBV1, the J gene TRBJ2-3; the table's D gene call, TRBD2, was not cross checked with the DNA. TRBV1 is described as a pseudogene. The CDR3 is 15 residues long. Here the CDR3 reads CTTRTWGRAFPTQYF. In nucleotides, the CDR3 is TGCACCACCCGGACTTGGGGGAGGGCCTTCCCCACGCAGTATTTT.

The chain employs TRBV7-6 and TRBJ2-1; the D is unclear. Germline values: CDR1 SGHVS, CDR2 FNYEAQ. The V gene lost 4 bases and the J gene lost 5 bases, with 9 bases spanning the gap. The CDR3 loop spans 13 amino acids. The CDR3: CASSSRPDNEQFF. CDR3 DNA sequence: TGTGCCAGCAGCTCCCGTCCAGACAATGAGCAGTTCTTC.

The chain recombines TRBV2 with TRBJ1-2; TRBD1 agrees at 8 bases. Germline loops: CDR1 SNHLY, CDR2 FYNNEI. The CDR3 is made up of 12 amino acids. V was clipped by 7 bases and J by 7 bases; unmatched bases: 5. This CDR3 reads CASKPQGGGYTF. The CDR3 DNA reads as TGTGCCAGCAAACCACAGGGGGGTGGCTACACCTTC.

The CDR3 spells CASTEVGRTEAFF. The CDR3 bases are TGTGCCAGTACTGAGGTGGGTCGGACTGAAGCTTTCTTT. This chain joins TRBV19 and TRBJ1-1; D remains unclear. The CDR3 has 13 residues. Deletions cut 7 bases from V and 5 bases from J, with 14 bases between. Per germline, CDR1 LNHDA and CDR2 SQIVND (reference sequence). The full variable domain, its missing parts supplied by reference TRBV19 and TRBJ1-1, is DGGITQSPKYLFRKEGQNVTLSCEQNLNHDAMYWYRQDPGQGLRLIYYSQIVNDFQKGDIAEGYSVSREKKESFPLTVTSAQKNPTAFYLCASTEVGRTEAFFGQGTRLTVV.